This T cell receptor beta chain was captured by sequencing in a study of OX40 agonist ivuxolimab in advanced cancers. Context from the whole study: Ivuxolimab was an agonistic, fully human IgG2 monoclonal antibody directed against OX40 (CD134), a costimulatory receptor. In the dose-escalation cohort, about four fifths of patients were male, and the mean age was 60 years with a range of about 23 to 79. Of the roughly 51 patients in dose escalation, about 20 had hepatocellular carcinoma, about 15 had melanoma, 9 had renal cell carcinoma and 9 had head and neck cancer. Peripheral TCRbeta sequencing was intended to test whether TCR sequence diversity was altered and clonal T-cell expansion was caused by ivuxolimab. Patients were allowed to have had prior anti-PD-1, anti-PD-L1 or anti-CTLA-4 therapy, and 40% of the dose-escalation patients had previously received checkpoint inhibitors. The paper describes the monotherapy dose-escalation part (N of about 47 patients) of the phase I trial of ivuxolimab. Intravenous ivuxolimab was administered to patients every 2 weeks at six dose levels: 0.01, 0.1, 0.3, 1.5, 3 and 10 mg/kg. Three dose-escalation patients achieved partial responses, one with hepatocellular carcinoma and two with cutaneous melanoma. Paper-wide results and their limitations: Partial responders in the 0.1-3.0 mg/kg groups had among the lowest normalized peripheral clonal expansion, especially among CD8+ T cells. After ivuxolimab, CD8+ T cells had more expanded clones than CD4+ T cells on average. At doses of 0.1 to 3.0 mg/kg, clonal expansion of both CD4+ and CD8+ blood T cells was observed from baseline to week 6. The antigen specificity of the clonally expanded peripheral T cells was not determined. Low levels of normalized T-cell clonal expansion were also seen in some patients who did not respond.

Between the V and J ends, shortened by 4 bases and 7 bases respectively, the junction contains 18 bases. CDR1 and CDR2 are read off the germline V gene (reference sequence) as SGHNT and YYREEE. The CDR3 spans 14 residues, from the cysteine through the phenylalanine. The sequence is cut down to CDR3 DNA, 42 bases in frame from base 1. Genomic DNA was isolated from the sorted cells so that the TCRbeta CDR3 region could be sequenced. The immunoSEQ Assay was used to sequence the TCRbeta CDR3 regions. In its TCRdb copy, this immuneACCESS table keeps in-frame sequences only and misses some clones. Where compared with another copy, unresolved V genes explain less than half of these, and the others have no known cause. Present in this sample are around 26,000 clones, 65% to 80% of which were seen just once. 11% to 15% of the sample lies in the top ten. Patients with autoimmune disease history or receiving systemic immunosuppression were excluded from the trial. Peripheral blood for TCR sequencing was drawn from every dose cohort at baseline, at cycle 4 day 1 and at cycle 7 day 1. Samples came from an open-label, multicenter, first-in-human phase I dose-escalation trial of ivuxolimab. The trial enrolled adults with locally advanced or metastatic head and neck squamous cell, hepatocellular, melanoma or renal cell carcinoma. Before TCR sequencing, CD4+ T cells and CD8+ T cells were sorted from peripheral blood as separate populations.

In regard to this clone: Its cognate antigen has yet to be identified. Nothing much larger sits one base from this clone, and base qualities are not available.

Sequencing was performed on CD4+ or CD8+ T cells sorted from blood, taken in a trial of the OX40 agonist ivuxolimab. This receptor was identified in an adult with an advanced solid tumor such as melanoma, head and neck, liver or kidney cancer. The V and J segments used are TRBV5-4 and TRBJ2-7, with the D gene tentatively TRBD1 or TRBD2, based on 5 matching bases in each. The DNA sequence is given as TGTGCCAGCAGCCGTGGGACCAGCCCAATGGAGCAGTACTTC. It translates as CASSRGTSPMEQYF.